The 15 T cell receptor beta chains presented below share a single source sample, sequenced in a study of cytomegalovirus exposure and HLA in healthy donors (TCRdb year 2017). Receptor libraries were prepared by the immunoSEQ multiplex PCR assay. A mixture of 60 forward primers for TCR Vbeta segments and 13 reverse primers for TCR Jbeta segments was used in the multiplex PCR. TCRdb obtained this table from immuneACCESS and retained in-frame rearrangements with V and J assigned. These tables miss some clones; where compared with another copy, unresolved V genes account for less than half of the shortfall, and the remainder is unexplained. The sample data list about 150,000 clones, and 60% to 80% of these were observed just once. The ten top clones hold 2% to 2.5% of the sample. Material: PBMCs. Source of these receptors: a man under 40 in good health and CMV-seronegative.

This clone came up once. The chain carries TRBV27 and TRBJ2-3; D perhaps matches TRBD1 (5 bases). This CDR3 is built from 14 residues. Trimming shortened V by 6 bases and J by 4 bases, and 14 bases separated the two germline ends. The germline V gene has CDR1 MNHEY and CDR2 SMNVEV (reference sequence). The CDR3 DNA is TGTGCCAGCAGCCGTACGACAGTTCCAGATACGCAGTATTTT. Its translation is CASSRTTVPDTQYF.

The J gene is TRBJ2-7, the V gene TRBV19; maybe TRBD1 (6 bases). Germline loops: CDR1 LNHDA, CDR2 SQIVND (reference sequence). The CDR3 has 14 amino acids. Trimming shortened V by 3 bases and J by 3 bases, and 12 bases separated the two germline ends. The CDR3 region has the DNA TGTGCCAGTAGTATTGGTTCCAGGGGCTACGAGCAGTACTTC. It encodes CASSIGSRGYEQYF.

This rearrangement joins TRBV19 to TRBJ2-3, with 9 bases fitting TRBD2. J lost 0 bases, V lost 3 bases, and 7 bases had no gene match. The CDR3 contains 17 residues. Germline V gene data show CDR1 as LNHDA and CDR2 as SQIVND (reference sequence). CDR3 loop: CASSIEREATSTDTQYF. As DNA, the CDR3 is TGTGCCAGTAGTATCGAGCGGGAGGCAACTAGCACAGATACGCAGTATTTT.

The table lists this clone with a few counts. This sequence joins TRBV20-1 and TRBJ2-7; no reliable D call. CDR1 and CDR2 from the germline V gene are DFQATT and SNEGSKA (reference sequence). The CDR3 loop spans 11 amino acids. The V end was cut by 1 base, the J end by 3 bases, with 4 bases between. The CDR3 DNA reads as TGCAGTGCTAGAGGACACTACGAGCAGTACTTC. This gives the protein CSARGHYEQYF.

This sequence joins TRBV28 and TRBJ2-7; 7 bases agree with TRBD1. This CDR3 region has 14 residues. Germline loops: CDR1 MDHEN, CDR2 SYDVKM. The V gene end was trimmed by 7 bases and the J gene end by 2 bases; junction bases not matched to a gene: 8. Here the CDR3 reads CASTPGTVTYEQYF. The CDR3 region has the DNA TGTGCCAGCACACCCGGGACAGTAACCTACGAGCAGTACTTC.

The chain couples TRBV6-1 to TRBJ2-5; 11 bases fit TRBD2. CDR3 length equals 16 residues. The J segment lost 5 bases and the V segment lost 2 bases, leaving 7 bases of the junction unmatched. CDR1 and CDR2 from the germline V gene are MNHNS and SASEGT. CDR3 in DNA: TGTGCCAGCAGTGAACCTAGCGGGAGGAGTTATGAGACCCAGTACTTC. Translating it yields CASSEPSGRSYETQYF.

J is TRBJ2-1 and V is TRBV5-6; D is possibly TRBD2 (5 bases). CDR1 is SGHDT and CDR2 is YYEEEE in the germline V gene. This CDR3 region has 15 residues. The germline V and J ends were trimmed by 5 bases and 5 bases, with 17 bases remaining between them. In DNA form, the CDR3 reads TGTGCCAGCAGGAGGAGGACCGGCAGCCACAATGAGCAGTTCTTC. Translation gives CASRRRTGSHNEQFF. The whole variable domain, filled in from reference TRBV5-6 and TRBJ2-1, reads DAGVTQSPTHLIKTRGQQVTLRCSPKSGHDTVSWYQQALGQGPQFIFQYYEEEERQRGNFPDRFSGHQFPNYSSELNVNALLLGDSALYLCASRRRTGSHNEQFFGPGTRLTVL.

The chain couples TRBV5-6 to TRBJ2-1; D may be TRBD2 (5 bases). Germline values: CDR1 SGHDT, CDR2 YYEEEE. This CDR3 has 16 amino acids. Trimming cost V 4 bases and J 7 bases, with 21 bases left between them. Written as DNA, the CDR3 is TGTGCCAGCAGCCGACTCGGTAGACAATCGGGGAATGAGCAGTTCTTC. This translates into CASSRLGRQSGNEQFF.

The V gene is TRBV27, the J gene TRBJ2-7; D is unclear. The CDR3 sequence is 13 residues long. Trimming removed 3 bases from V and 4 bases from J, with 10 bases in between. The V gene's germline CDR1 is MNHEY and CDR2 SMNVEV (reference sequence). For the CDR3, the DNA is TGTGCCAGCAGTTTTAGCCCCGGATACGAGCAGTACTTC. It is translated as CASSFSPGYEQYF.

The V gene is TRBV19, the J gene TRBJ2-7, with 7 bases aligning to TRBD2. This CDR3 is 14 amino acids long. Germline lookup yields CDR1 LNHDA and CDR2 SQIVND (reference sequence). With 1 base clipped from V and 4 bases from J, the junction kept 4 bases outside the gene matches. The CDR3 nucleotides are TGTGCCAGTAGTATAGTTGGCGGGAGTTACGAGCAGTACTTC. The encoded protein is CASSIVGGSYEQYF.

J is TRBJ1-3 and V is TRBV20-1, with D unclear. CDR3 length: 11 amino acids. Germline CDR1 DFQATT, CDR2 SNEGSKA (reference sequence). Trimming took off 1 base at V and 9 bases at J, with 7 bases between the two ends. The CDR3 DNA reads as TGCAGTGCTAGAGGGCAGGCCACCATATATTTT. Translated, it gives CSARGQATIYF.

The rearrangement joins TRBV14 to TRBJ2-3; a possible D gene is TRBD2 (6 bases). The V and J ends lost 2 bases and 5 bases respectively, with 17 bases between them. The CDR3 totals 16 residues. Germline assignment: CDR1 SGHDN and CDR2 FVKESK. CDR3 DNA: TGTGCCAGCAGCCAAAGCCAGGAGGGCTCTATAGATACGCAGTATTTT. This gives the protein CASSQSQEGSIDTQYF.

The rearrangement joins TRBV4-2 to TRBJ2-7, with D maybe TRBD2 (6 bases). The CDR3 has 16 amino acids. Germline lookup yields CDR1 LGHNA and CDR2 YNFKEQ. Trimming left V 5 bases short and J 0 bases short, with 17 bases between. CDR3 region: CASSDGGRGSSYEQYF. DNA for the CDR3: TGTGCCAGCAGCGACGGAGGGCGGGGTAGCTCCTACGAGCAGTACTTC.

There are a few counts of this clone. The chain is built from TRBV30 and TRBJ2-5; possibly TRBD2 for D (6 bases). Germline CDR1 reads GTSNPN; CDR2 reads SVGIG (reference sequence). The CDR3 totals 14 residues. Trimming took off 2 bases at V and 5 bases at J, with 15 bases between the two ends. The CDR3: CAWSWGEWRETQYF. The DNA of the CDR3 is TGTGCCTGGAGTTGGGGGGAGTGGCGGGAGACCCAGTACTTC.

The chain uses TRBV2 and TRBJ1-5, with D possibly TRBD1 on 6 matching bases. The CDR3 consists of 15 residues. Germline CDR1 reads SNHLY; CDR2 reads FYNNEI. V was clipped by 6 bases and J by 4 bases, with 16 bases between them. The CDR3 reads CASRRQGTGNQPQHF. The CDR3 DNA sequence: TGTGCCAGCAGGAGGCAGGGGACGGGTAATCAGCCCCAGCATTTT.